This T cell receptor beta chain was captured in a study of beta chain features in type 1 diabetes. The overall study: Sorted cell examination encompassed approximately 110 million cells across all samples.

This clone has more than one count but fewer than ten. Since all of the isolated RNA was reverse transcribed, expressed TCRB transcripts were what got sequenced. Generated by immunoSEQ multiplex PCR, the TCRdb table keeps only in-frame clones and is missing some. The profile shows approximately 200,000 clones, about 10% of them singletons. The source is a woman younger than 35 in good health. Sequencing was performed on naive CD4+ T cells from blood.

The CDR3 spells CASRDRNYGYTF. CDR3 DNA sequence: TGTGCCAGCCGGGACAGGAACTATGGCTACACCTTC. The V call is TRBV28, the J call TRBJ1-2, with TRBD1 identical over 8 bases. Germline V CDR1 and CDR2: MDHEN, SYDVKM. Trimming at V came to 8 bases and at J to 2 bases, leaving 1 base not matched to a gene. The CDR3 length is 12 residues.